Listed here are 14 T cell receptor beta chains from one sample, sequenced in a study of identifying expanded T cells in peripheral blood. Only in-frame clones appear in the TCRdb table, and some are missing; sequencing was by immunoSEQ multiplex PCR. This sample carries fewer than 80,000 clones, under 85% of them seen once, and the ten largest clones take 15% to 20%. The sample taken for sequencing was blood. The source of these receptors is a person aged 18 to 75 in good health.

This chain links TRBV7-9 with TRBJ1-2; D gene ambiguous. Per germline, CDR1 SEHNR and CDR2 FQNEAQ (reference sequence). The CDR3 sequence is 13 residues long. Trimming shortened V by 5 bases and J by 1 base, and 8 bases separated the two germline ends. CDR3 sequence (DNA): TGTGCCAGCAGCCCGCTCTATAACTATGGCTACACCTTC. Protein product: CASSPLYNYGYTF. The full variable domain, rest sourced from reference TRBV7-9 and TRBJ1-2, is DTGVSQNPRHKITKRGQNVTFRCDPISEHNRLYWYRQTLGQGPEFLTYFQNEAQLEKSRLLSDRFSAERPKGSFSTLEIQRTEQGDSAMYLCASSPLYNYGYTFGSGTRLTVV.

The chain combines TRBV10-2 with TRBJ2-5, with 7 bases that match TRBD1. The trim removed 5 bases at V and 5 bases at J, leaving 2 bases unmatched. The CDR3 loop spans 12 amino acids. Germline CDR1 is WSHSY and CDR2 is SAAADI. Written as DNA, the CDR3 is TGCGCCAGCAGTTTACAGGGGGAGACCCAGTACTTC. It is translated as CASSLQGETQYF.

CDR3 sequence reads: CASSYSSSYLSEQYV. Here the CDR3 DNA reads TGTGCCAGCAGTTACTCGAGTTCTTACCTTAGCGAGCAGTACGTC. This chain joins TRBV6-5 and TRBJ2-7, with no clear D. Trimming shortened V by 0 bases and J by 6 bases, and 15 bases separated the two germline ends. This CDR3 comprises 15 residues. Germline loops: CDR1 MNHEY, CDR2 SVGAGI.

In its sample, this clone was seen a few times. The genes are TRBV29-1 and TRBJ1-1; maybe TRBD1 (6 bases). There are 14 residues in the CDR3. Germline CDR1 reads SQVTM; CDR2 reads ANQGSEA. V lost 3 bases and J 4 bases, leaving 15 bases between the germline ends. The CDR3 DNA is TGCAGCGTTGAGCGGCCAGGGGAAAGCACTGAAGCTTTCTTT. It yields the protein CSVERPGESTEAFF.

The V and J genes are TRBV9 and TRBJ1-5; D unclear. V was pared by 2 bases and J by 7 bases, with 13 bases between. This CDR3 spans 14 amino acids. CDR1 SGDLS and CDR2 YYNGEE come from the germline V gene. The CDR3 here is CASSVEGNLQPQHF. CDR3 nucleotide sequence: TGTGCCAGCAGCGTGGAAGGAAATTTGCAGCCCCAGCATTTT.

CDR3 loop: CASSLIRQSQGNGYTF. For the CDR3, the DNA is TGTGCCAGCAGCTTGATTCGCCAGAGTCAGGGAAATGGCTACACCTTC. The chain has TRBV5-5 and TRBJ1-2; TRBD1 might be the D (5 bases). Germline V CDR1 and CDR2: SGHKS, YYEKEE (reference sequence). The CDR3 has 16 residues. The ends were cut back, 1 base at V and 6 bases at J, with 19 bases in the middle.

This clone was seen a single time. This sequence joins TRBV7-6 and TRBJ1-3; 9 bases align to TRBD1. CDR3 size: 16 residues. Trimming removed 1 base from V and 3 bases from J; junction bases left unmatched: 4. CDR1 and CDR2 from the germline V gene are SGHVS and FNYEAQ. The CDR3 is CASSLGTGDLGNTIYF. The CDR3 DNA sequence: TGTGCCAGCAGCTTAGGGACAGGGGACCTTGGAAACACCATATATTTT.

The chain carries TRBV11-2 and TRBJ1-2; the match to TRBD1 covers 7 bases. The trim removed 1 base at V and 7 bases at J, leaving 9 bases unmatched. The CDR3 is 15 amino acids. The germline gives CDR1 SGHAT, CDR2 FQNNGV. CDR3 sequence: CASSLVPGQTAGYTF. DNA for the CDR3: TGTGCCAGCAGCTTAGTACCGGGACAGACTGCTGGCTACACCTTC.

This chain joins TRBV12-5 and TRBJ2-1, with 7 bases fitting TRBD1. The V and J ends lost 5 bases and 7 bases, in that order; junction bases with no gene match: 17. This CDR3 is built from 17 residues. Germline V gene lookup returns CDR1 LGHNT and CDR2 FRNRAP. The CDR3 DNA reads TGTGCTAGTGGTCCCGACCGCGCGGGCTCCAGGGGGAATGAGCAGTTCTTC. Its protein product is CASGPDRAGSRGNEQFF.

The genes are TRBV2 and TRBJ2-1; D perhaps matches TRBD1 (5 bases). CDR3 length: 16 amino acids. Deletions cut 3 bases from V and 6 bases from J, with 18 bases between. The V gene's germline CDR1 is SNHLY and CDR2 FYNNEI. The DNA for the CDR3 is TGTGCCAGCAGTGAGGGGCCTAGTAATTGGTCCAATGAGCAGTTCTTC. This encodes CASSEGPSNWSNEQFF.

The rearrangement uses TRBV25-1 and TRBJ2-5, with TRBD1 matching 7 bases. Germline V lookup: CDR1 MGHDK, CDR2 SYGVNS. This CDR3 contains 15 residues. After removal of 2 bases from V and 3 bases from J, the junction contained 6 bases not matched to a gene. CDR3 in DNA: TGTGCCAGCAGTGAACCGGGACAGCCTAAAGAGACCCAGTACTTC. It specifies CASSEPGQPKETQYF.

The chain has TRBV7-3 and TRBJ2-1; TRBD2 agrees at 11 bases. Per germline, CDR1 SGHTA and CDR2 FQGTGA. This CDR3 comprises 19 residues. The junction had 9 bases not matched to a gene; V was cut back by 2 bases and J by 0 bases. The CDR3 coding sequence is TGTGCCAGCAGCTTAGTGCTAGCGGGGGGTCCGAGCTCCTACAATGAGCAGTTCTTC. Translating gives CASSLVLAGGPSSYNEQFF.

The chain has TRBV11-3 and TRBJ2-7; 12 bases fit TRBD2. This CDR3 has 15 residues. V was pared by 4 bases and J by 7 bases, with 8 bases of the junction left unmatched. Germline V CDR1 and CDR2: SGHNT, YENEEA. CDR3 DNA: TGTGCCAGCAGCTCATCCCTAGCGGGAGGGAGGGAGCAGTACTTC. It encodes CASSSSLAGGREQYF. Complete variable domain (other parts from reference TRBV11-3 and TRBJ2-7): EAGVVQSPRYKIIEKKQPVAFWCNPISGHNTLYWYLQNLGQGPELLIRYENEEAVDDSQLPKDRFSAERLKGVDSTLKIQPAELGDSAVYLCASSSSLAGGREQYFGPGTRLTVT.

CDR3 nucleotide sequence: TGTGCCAGCAGGACTAGCGGAATAAAACAAGAGACCCAGTACTTC. Its protein is CASRTSGIKQETQYF. The genes are TRBV6-6 and TRBJ2-5; 9 bases are a match to TRBD2. The CDR3 length is 15 residues. V dropped 6 bases and J dropped 2; count of bases not matched to a gene: 7. The germline V gene encodes CDR1 MNHNY and CDR2 SVGAGI (reference sequence).